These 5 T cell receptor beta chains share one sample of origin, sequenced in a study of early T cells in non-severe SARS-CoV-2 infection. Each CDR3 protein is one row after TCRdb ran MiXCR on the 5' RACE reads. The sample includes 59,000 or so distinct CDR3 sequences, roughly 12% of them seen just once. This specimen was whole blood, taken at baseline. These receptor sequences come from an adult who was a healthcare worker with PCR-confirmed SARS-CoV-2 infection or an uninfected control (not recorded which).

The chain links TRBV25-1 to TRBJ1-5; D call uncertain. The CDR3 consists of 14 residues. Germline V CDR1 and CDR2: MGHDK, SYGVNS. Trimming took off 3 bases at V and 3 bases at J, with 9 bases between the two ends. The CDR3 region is CASSEAGDNQPQHF. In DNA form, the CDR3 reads TGTGCCAGCAGTGAGGCAGGTGACAATCAGCCCCAGCATTTT.

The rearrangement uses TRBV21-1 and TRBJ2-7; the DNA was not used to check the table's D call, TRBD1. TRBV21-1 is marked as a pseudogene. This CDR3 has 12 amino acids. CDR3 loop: CASSKTGGEQYF. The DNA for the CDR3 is TGTGCCAGCAGCAAAACCGGGGGTGAGCAGTACTTC.

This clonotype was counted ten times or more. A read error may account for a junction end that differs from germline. The CDR3 bases are TGCGCCAGCAGTAGCTCTTCCTACAATGAGCAGTTCTTC. Residues: CASSSSSYNEQFF. V usage is TRBV7-9 and J usage is TRBJ2-1; no firm D call. Germline V CDR1 and CDR2: SEHNR, FQNEAQ (reference sequence). The CDR3 has 13 amino acids.

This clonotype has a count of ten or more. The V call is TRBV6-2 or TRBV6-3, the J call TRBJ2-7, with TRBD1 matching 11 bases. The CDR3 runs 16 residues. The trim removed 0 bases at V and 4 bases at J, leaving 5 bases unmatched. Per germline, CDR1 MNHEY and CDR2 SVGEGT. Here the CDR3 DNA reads TGTGCCAGCAGTTACTCCGGACAGGGGGCCCTATACGAGCAGTACTTC. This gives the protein CASSYSGQGALYEQYF.

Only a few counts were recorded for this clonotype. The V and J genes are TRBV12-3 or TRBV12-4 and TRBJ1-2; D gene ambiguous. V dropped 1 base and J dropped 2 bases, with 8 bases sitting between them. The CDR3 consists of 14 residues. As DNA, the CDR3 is TGTGCCAGCAGTTTAGGAGGGATCAACTATGGCTACACCTTC. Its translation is CASSLGGINYGYTF.